A single sample is the source of the 30 T cell receptor beta chains below, sequenced in a study of T cell changes during pregnancy in multiple sclerosis. Sequencing was performed with immunoSEQ multiplex PCR; in TCRdb, only in-frame clones are kept and a portion is missing. Altogether around 50,000 clones are present, 80% to 90% being singletons, with the ten largest covering 6.5% to 9.5%. This sample comprised CD8+ T cells from peripheral blood mononuclear cells, obtained in the second trimester of pregnancy. These receptor sequences come from a female donor with multiple sclerosis, enrolled in a pregnancy study.

This clone was seen just once. The V gene is TRBV5-4, the J gene TRBJ2-5; weak D call: TRBD1 (6 bases). Per the germline V gene, CDR1 is SGHNT and CDR2 is YYREEE (reference sequence). Trimming removed 3 bases from V and 4 bases from J, with 16 bases in between. The CDR3 consists of 15 residues. In DNA form, the CDR3 reads TGTGCCAGCAGCTCAGAACAGGGCGCCCCAGAGACCCAGTACTTC. Protein sequence: CASSSEQGAPETQYF.

The rearrangement links TRBV7-9 to TRBJ2-2; a weak D match, TRBD1 (6 bases). Germline CDR1 is SEHNR and CDR2 is FQNEAQ (reference sequence). Trimming cost V 5 bases and J 0 bases, with 13 bases left between them. The length of the CDR3 is 16 residues. CDR3 coding DNA: TGTGCCAGCAGCCCGCAGGGGAGTTCGAACACCGGGGAGCTGTTTTTT. Amino acid sequence: CASSPQGSSNTGELFF.

This clone has just one count. The chain recombines TRBV19 with TRBJ2-1, with a tentative D call TRBD1 (5 bases). V dropped 6 bases and J dropped 2 bases, with 8 bases sitting between them. In germline, CDR1 is LNHDA, CDR2 SQIVND (reference sequence). This CDR3 has 13 residues. The CDR3 DNA sequence: TGTGCCAGTAGGCTAGGGGCCTACAATGAGCAGTTCTTC. Translated, it gives CASRLGAYNEQFF.

The chain uses TRBV6-6 and TRBJ2-5; TRBD1 matches 8 bases. V lost 7 bases and J lost 5; bases outside the gene matches: 12. The CDR3 sequence is 15 residues long. Germline values: CDR1 MNHNY, CDR2 SVGAGI (reference sequence). This chain's CDR3 is CASIYVDRGGETQYF. CDR3 sequence (DNA): TGTGCCAGCATCTACGTCGACAGGGGTGGGGAGACCCAGTACTTC.

The chain carries TRBV10-1 and TRBJ2-2; no firm D call. The V gene's germline CDR1 is WNHNN and CDR2 SYGVQD (reference sequence). This CDR3 region has 16 residues. The V gene lost 0 bases and the J gene lost 1 base, with 9 bases spanning the gap. The CDR3 sequence is CASSESLPLNTGELFF. DNA for the CDR3: TGCGCCAGCAGTGAGTCCCTTCCCCTGAACACCGGGGAGCTGTTTTTT.

As DNA, the CDR3 is TGTGCCAGCAGCTTAGGTAAGGGGCGAAACCTTTACAATGAGCAGTTCTTC. Its translation is CASSLGKGRNLYNEQFF. This chain links TRBV11-2 with TRBJ2-1; D perhaps matches TRBD1 (5 bases). The CDR3 covers 17 residues. Germline V gene data show CDR1 as SGHAT and CDR2 as FQNNGV. Trimming took 1 base from V and 4 from J, leaving 17 bases between them.

The chain joins TRBV5-6 to TRBJ2-2; TRBD1 aligns across 8 bases. After removal of 0 bases from V and 5 bases from J, the junction contained 6 bases not matched to a gene. The V gene's germline CDR1 is SGHDT and CDR2 YYEEEE. This CDR3 is 16 amino acids long. The CDR3 loop reads CASSLADRGGTGELFF. The CDR3 DNA is TGTGCCAGCAGCTTGGCCGACAGGGGAGGAACCGGGGAGCTGTTTTTT.

V is TRBV11-2 and J is TRBJ2-7; 10 bases are shared with TRBD1. The junction had 6 bases not matched to a gene; V was cut back by 3 bases and J by 7 bases. The CDR3 length is 14 residues. Germline CDR1 reads SGHAT; CDR2 reads FQNNGV. The CDR3 reads CASSFGTGASEQYF. Written as DNA, the CDR3 is TGTGCCAGCAGCTTCGGGACAGGGGCTTCGGAGCAGTACTTC.

In its sample, this clone was seen once. V is TRBV7-8 and J is TRBJ2-1; 12 nucleotides match TRBD2. J lost 7 bases, V lost 5 bases, and 12 bases had no gene match. Per germline, CDR1 SGHVS and CDR2 FQNEAQ. CDR3 length equals 17 residues. The CDR3 protein is CASSLYLAGGLKNEQFF. Written as DNA, the CDR3 is TGTGCCAGCAGCCTCTACCTAGCGGGGGGGCTGAAGAATGAGCAGTTCTTC.

This clone was seen once. The chain recombines TRBV27 with TRBJ2-1, with 9 bases matching TRBD2. This CDR3 has 15 amino acids. Germline V CDR1 and CDR2: MNHEY, SMNVEV (reference sequence). Losses at the gene ends were 2 bases for V and 6 bases for J; bases not matched to a gene: 5. CDR3 in DNA: TGTGCCAGCAGTTTAGACGGCGGGGGGGCCAATGAGCAGTTCTTC. This sequence encodes CASSLDGGGANEQFF.

The V call is TRBV9, the J call TRBJ2-1, with 7 bases matching TRBD2. CDR3 length: 14 residues. V lost 4 bases to trimming and J lost 6 bases; unmatched junction nucleotides: 7. The germline V gene has CDR1 SGDLS and CDR2 YYNGEE. This chain's CDR3 is CASSPWTSLNEQFF. DNA for the CDR3: TGTGCCAGCAGCCCTTGGACTAGTCTCAATGAGCAGTTCTTC.

The rearrangement joins TRBV4-1 to TRBJ1-6, with a possible D match to TRBD1 (6 bases). Germline V gives CDR1 MGHRA, CDR2 YSYEKL. V lost 0 bases, J lost 0 bases, and 24 bases lay in between. This CDR3 spans 22 amino acids. The DNA of the CDR3 is TGCGCCAGCAGCCAAGATTCGAGGGGGATCGCTAGTGTTCGCTCCTATAATTCACCCCTCCACTTT. It yields the protein CASSQDSRGIASVRSYNSPLHF.

The CDR3: CASSEGGLAGVAETQYF. The CDR3 bases are TGTGCCAGCAGTGAAGGGGGACTAGCGGGGGTTGCGGAGACCCAGTACTTC. V is TRBV2 and J is TRBJ2-5; 14 nucleotides match TRBD2. The CDR3 contains 17 residues. Per germline, CDR1 SNHLY and CDR2 FYNNEI. The V gene end was trimmed by 1 base and the J gene end by 5 bases; junction bases not matched to a gene: 6.

As concerns this clone: One end of the junction does not line up with germline, which may come from a read error. The chain carries TRBV7-7 and TRBJ2-7; D gene uncertain. The CDR3 consists of 13 residues. Germline assignment: CDR1 SSHAT and CDR2 FNYEAQ (reference sequence). The CDR3 DNA follows: TGTGCTAGCAGCTTATCCCCAGGCTACGAGCAGTACTTC. Residues: CASSLSPGYEQYF.

V gene TRBV18 combines with J gene TRBJ1-5, with a weak D call TRBD1 (6 bases). The CDR3 is made up of 14 amino acids. V lost 3 bases and J lost 4, with 10 bases in between. Germline CDR1 KGHSH, CDR2 LQKENI. DNA for the CDR3: TGTGCCAGCTCACCCGGACAGAGGAATCAGCCCCAGCATTTT. Its translation is CASSPGQRNQPQHF.

The chain links TRBV6-1 to TRBJ2-7, with unresolved D. This CDR3 contains 13 residues. The V end was cut by 2 bases, the J end by 2 bases, with 7 bases between. The V gene's germline CDR1 is MNHNS and CDR2 SASEGT. CDR3 sequence: CASSEQETYEQYF. CDR3 nucleotides: TGTGCCAGCAGTGAACAGGAAACCTACGAGCAGTACTTC.

The chain links TRBV11-2 to TRBJ2-1; D remains unclear. The CDR3 length is 13 residues. The V and J ends lost 5 bases and 8 bases respectively, with 13 bases between them. Germline-derived CDR1 and CDR2 are SGHAT and FQNNGV. This chain's CDR3 is CASSTEPQDEQFF. The DNA for the CDR3 is TGTGCCAGCAGCACCGAGCCTCAGGATGAGCAGTTCTTC.

The chain has TRBV27 and TRBJ1-1; 10 nucleotides match TRBD1. V dropped 6 bases and J dropped 6; count of bases not matched to a gene: 10. The CDR3 runs to 15 residues. Germline CDR1 and CDR2: MNHEY and SMNVEV (reference sequence). The CDR3, as DNA: TGTGCCAGCAGGGCCGGGACAGGGGTTGTGCCTGAAGCTTTCTTT. It yields the protein CASRAGTGVVPEAFF.

The rearrangement links TRBV5-6 to TRBJ2-1; D may be TRBD2 (6 bases). V lost 7 bases and J lost 0, with 11 bases in between. This CDR3 has 14 residues. Germline CDR1 and CDR2: SGHDT and YYEEEE. The CDR3 reads CASSPGGSYNEQFF. The CDR3 coding sequence is TGTGCCAGCTCCCCCGGGGGCTCCTACAATGAGCAGTTCTTC.

This clone showed up just once. This chain uses TRBV19 with TRBJ2-7; possibly TRBD1 for D (5 bases). V was cut by 6 bases and J by 1 base, with 13 bases left in between. Germline-derived CDR1 and CDR2 are LNHDA and SQIVND (reference sequence). This CDR3 is built from 14 residues. The CDR3 protein is CASSHRRDSYEQYF. In DNA form, the CDR3 reads TGTGCCAGTAGCCATCGCAGGGATTCCTACGAGCAGTACTTC.

The rearrangement joins TRBV5-1 to TRBJ2-7; TRBD2 matches at 14 bases. The CDR3 has 16 residues. Germline CDR1 SGHRS, CDR2 YFSETQ. J was trimmed by 6 bases and V by 3 bases; bases with no gene match: 8. CDR3: CASSSSTSGGAFEQYF. DNA of the CDR3: TGCGCCAGCAGCTCCTCGACTAGCGGGGGGGCATTCGAGCAGTACTTC.

This chain joins TRBV6-6 and TRBJ2-1, with 12 bases identical to TRBD2. CDR1 is MNHNY, CDR2 SVGAGI, per germline (reference sequence). The CDR3 totals 15 residues. Trimming removed 7 bases from V and 6 bases from J; junction bases left unmatched: 7. The CDR3 DNA is TGTGCCAGCACCCTGGCTAGCGGGGGGGCCAATGAGCAGTTCTTC. Encoded protein: CASTLASGGANEQFF.

The chain is built from TRBV10-3 and TRBJ1-2, with TRBD1 identical over 9 bases. The V gene's germline CDR1 is ENHRY and CDR2 SYGVKD. J lost 10 bases, V lost 3 bases, and 12 bases had no gene match. The CDR3 runs 15 residues. The CDR3 loop reads CAISDYSGTGLFYTF. The CDR3 bases are TGTGCCATCAGTGATTACTCCGGGACAGGGCTTTTCTACACCTTC.

The chain has TRBV15 and TRBJ2-7; D is perhaps TRBD1 (6 bases). Trimming shortened V by 4 bases and J by 3 bases, and 13 bases separated the two germline ends. The germline V gene has CDR1 LNHNV and CDR2 YYDKDF (reference sequence). The length of the CDR3 is 14 residues. The CDR3 coding sequence is TGTGCCACCAGCAACGCCAAAGGGGGCTACGAGCAGTACTTC. The encoded protein is CATSNAKGGYEQYF. Variable domain in full (rest from reference TRBV15 and TRBJ2-7): DAMVIQNPRYQVTQFGKPVTLSCSQTLNHNVMYWYQQKSSQAPKLLFHYYDKDFNNEADTPDNFQSRRPNTSFCFLDIRSPGLGDTAMYLCATSNAKGGYEQYFGPGTRLTVT.

V gene TRBV10-3 combines with J gene TRBJ2-7; a weak D match, TRBD2 (6 bases). Trimming stripped 4 bases from V and 6 bases from J, with 13 bases between. This CDR3 spans 13 amino acids. In germline, CDR1 is ENHRY, CDR2 SYGVKD. Here the CDR3 reads CAISGGGYLEQYF. In nucleotides, the CDR3 is TGTGCCATCAGTGGTGGAGGGTATCTCGAGCAGTACTTC.

The rearrangement joins TRBV7-9 to TRBJ2-5, with TRBD2 as a possible D gene (7 bases). The V and J ends lost 0 bases and 5 bases respectively, with 16 bases between them. Germline CDR1 SEHNR, CDR2 FQNEAQ (reference sequence). This CDR3 is 16 amino acids long. Written as DNA, the CDR3 is TGTGCCAGCAGCTTAGCGCGAGGGGGGGCCTGGGAGACCCAGTACTTC. Its protein is CASSLARGGAWETQYF.

The V and J genes are TRBV5-6 and TRBJ1-5; D not certain. The CDR3 runs 15 residues. Per germline, CDR1 SGHDT and CDR2 YYEEEE. V lost 5 bases to trimming and J lost 3 bases, with 15 bases between them. The CDR3: CASSSDGGPNQPQHF. In nucleotides, the CDR3 is TGTGCCAGCAGTTCGGACGGAGGACCCAATCAGCCCCAGCATTTT.

This chain connects TRBV4-1 to TRBJ2-1; perhaps TRBD2 as D (6 bases). Germline-derived CDR1 and CDR2 are MGHRA and YSYEKL. V gave up 4 bases and J gave up 5 bases, with 15 bases separating them. This CDR3 region has 15 residues. CDR3 sequence: CASSLSGMGNNEQFF. In nucleotides, the CDR3 is TGCGCCAGCAGCCTTAGCGGAATGGGCAACAATGAGCAGTTCTTC.

The chain employs TRBV9 and TRBJ2-3; 9 bases line up with TRBD2. The germline V gene has CDR1 SGDLS and CDR2 YYNGEE. CDR3 size: 15 residues. V shed 3 bases and J 1 base; nucleotides not matched to a gene: 3. CDR3 in amino acids: CASSELAGGTDTQYF. CDR3 nucleotides: TGTGCCAGCAGCGAATTAGCGGGGGGCACAGATACGCAGTATTTT.

V and J are TRBV7-2 and TRBJ2-1; 8 bases align to TRBD2. This CDR3 region has 13 residues. Trimming at V came to 3 bases and at J to 6 bases, leaving 1 base not matched to a gene. The germline gives CDR1 SGHTA, CDR2 FQGNSA. The CDR3 bases are TGTGCCAGCAGCTTCGGGGGGGGCAATGAGCAGTTCTTC. Protein sequence: CASSFGGGNEQFF.